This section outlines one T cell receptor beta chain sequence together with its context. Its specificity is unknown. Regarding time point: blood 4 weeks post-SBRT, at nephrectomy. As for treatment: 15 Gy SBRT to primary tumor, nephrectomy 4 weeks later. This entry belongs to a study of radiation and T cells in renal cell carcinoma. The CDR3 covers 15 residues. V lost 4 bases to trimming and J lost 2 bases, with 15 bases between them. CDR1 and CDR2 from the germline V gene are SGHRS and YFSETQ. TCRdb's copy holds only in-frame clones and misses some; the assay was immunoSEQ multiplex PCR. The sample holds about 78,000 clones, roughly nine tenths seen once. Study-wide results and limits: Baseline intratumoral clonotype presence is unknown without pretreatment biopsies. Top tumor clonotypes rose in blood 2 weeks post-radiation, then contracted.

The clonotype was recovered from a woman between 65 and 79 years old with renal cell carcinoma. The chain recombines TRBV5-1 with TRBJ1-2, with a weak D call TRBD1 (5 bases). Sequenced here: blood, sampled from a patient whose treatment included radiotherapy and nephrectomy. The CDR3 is CASSPPGGWNYGYTF. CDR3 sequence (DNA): TGCGCCAGCAGCCCTCCGGGGGGATGGAACTATGGCTACACCTTC.